This record covers a single T cell receptor beta chain. Its target is not known. Given a much more abundant clone one base away, this may be a read error. Tregs were sorted as CD4+CD25+CD127-/low cells. Full-length variable regions came from constant-region reverse primers plus semi-nested Nested Universal Primer A PCR. TCRdb passed the 5' RACE reads through MiXCR, listing each CDR3 protein once. The table has tens of thousands of distinct CDR3 sequences, roughly 28% seen once; the top ten hold 2% to 2.5%. The CDR3 consists of 16 residues. CDR1 is SGHAT, CDR2 FQNNGV, per germline. General study results and limits: The larger-cohort validation was restricted to a single TCR beta V-J rearrangement rather than whole repertoires. Tumor memory CD4+ T cell TCR gene usage was found to cluster with blood and lymph node memory CD4+ cells and with lymph node naive CD4+ cells. Tumor Treg TCRs overlapped most with tumor naive CD4+ cells.

The chain carries TRBV11-2 and TRBJ2-7; 7 bases are shared with TRBD1. The TCR was taken from a female donor with breast cancer. Sequencing was done on a sample of tumor-infiltrating Tregs sorted from the breast tumor. CDR3: CASGLATGQIAYEQYF. The DNA for the CDR3 is TGTGCCAGCGGCTTAGCCACGGGACAGATAGCCTACGAGCAGTACTTC.